This is a list of T cell receptor beta chains from one sample in a study of blood T cell repertoires in COVID-19. Profiling relied on immunoSEQ multiplex PCR, and the TCRdb table lists in-frame clones only, not all of them. The sample gives 100,000 to 150,000 clones, roughly 75% of which show up once; roughly 17% is in the top ten. Sequencing used peripheral blood. The receptors originated from a man between 60 and 75 years old with active or convalescent COVID-19. The conserved cysteine and the conserved F or W are not part of the CDR3 here. Each record gives: CDR3 protein, J gene, clone size, V gene. Rows give clone size only sometimes, using once, few, many, or a class for an expanded clone.

cdr3_aa: ASSFGSGIGADTQY
j_call: TRBJ2-3
clone_size: -
v_call: TRBV11-3

cdr3_aa: ASRDSSYGYT
j_call: TRBJ1-2
clone_size: -
v_call: TRBV19

cdr3_aa: AWSVGSVRSYEQY
j_call: TRBJ2-7
clone_size: few
v_call: TRBV30

cdr3_aa: ASSRDMNTEAF
j_call: TRBJ1-1
clone_size: -
v_call: TRBV6-5

cdr3_aa: ASSSDGGLAGPYEQY
j_call: TRBJ2-7
clone_size: -
v_call: TRBV5-8

cdr3_aa: ATLPGLAEETQY
j_call: TRBJ2-5
clone_size: once
v_call: TRBV10-3

cdr3_aa: ASSLGQGGYEQY
j_call: TRBJ2-7
clone_size: few
v_call: TRBV5-1

cdr3_aa: ASSYSSGGGTDTQY
j_call: TRBJ2-3
clone_size: -
v_call: TRBV6-5

cdr3_aa: ASSPPVAYEQY
j_call: TRBJ2-7
clone_size: -
v_call: TRBV18

cdr3_aa: ASSRREGTDTQY
j_call: TRBJ2-3
clone_size: -
v_call: TRBV5-1

cdr3_aa: ASRGATSVQETQY
j_call: TRBJ2-5
clone_size: few
v_call: TRBV6-5

cdr3_aa: ASRPTRRSNEQF
j_call: TRBJ2-1
clone_size: -
v_call: TRBV28

cdr3_aa: ASSLDRVGGYT
j_call: TRBJ1-2
clone_size: once
v_call: TRBV12-3/TRBV12-4

cdr3_aa: ASSGQGSTDTQY
j_call: TRBJ2-3
clone_size: -
v_call: TRBV5-4

cdr3_aa: ASSLDLGATNYEQY
j_call: TRBJ2-7
clone_size: once
v_call: TRBV7-2

cdr3_aa: TNPDSYNEQF
j_call: TRBJ2-1
clone_size: -
v_call: TRBV1

cdr3_aa: ASRRAGTSGDEQF
j_call: TRBJ2-1
clone_size: -
v_call: TRBV7-9

cdr3_aa: ASRRQSNEKLF
j_call: TRBJ1-4
clone_size: -
v_call: TRBV6-5

cdr3_aa: ASSSGPAGTEAF
j_call: TRBJ1-1
clone_size: -
v_call: TRBV27

cdr3_aa: ASSPTGTFSIGELF
j_call: TRBJ2-2
clone_size: -
v_call: TRBV11-2

cdr3_aa: ASSLGGNTYEQY
j_call: TRBJ2-7
clone_size: -
v_call: TRBV28

cdr3_aa: ASSRRQGAYGELF
j_call: TRBJ2-2
clone_size: -
v_call: TRBV7-2

cdr3_aa: ASSFSKELF
j_call: TRBJ2-2
clone_size: few
v_call: TRBV6-2/TRBV6-3

cdr3_aa: ASSLVRGGSTGELF
j_call: TRBJ2-2
clone_size: -
v_call: TRBV5-4

cdr3_aa: ASTWLTGGSSYNEQF
j_call: TRBJ2-1
clone_size: -
v_call: TRBV19

cdr3_aa: ASSLGSGANVLT
j_call: TRBJ2-6
clone_size: -
v_call: TRBV4-1

cdr3_aa: ASSTGQGDTGELF
j_call: TRBJ2-2
clone_size: -
v_call: TRBV11-3

cdr3_aa: ATSRDAGYGQY
j_call: TRBJ2-7
clone_size: once
v_call: TRBV15

cdr3_aa: ASAVPYGLAGVTDTQY
j_call: TRBJ2-3
clone_size: -
v_call: TRBV19

cdr3_aa: ASSYRSTGISNQPQH
j_call: TRBJ1-5
clone_size: few
v_call: TRBV6-2/TRBV6-3

cdr3_aa: ASSLKTPTGINEQF
j_call: TRBJ2-1
clone_size: -
v_call: TRBV5-1

cdr3_aa: ASSPGQGSYT
j_call: TRBJ1-2
clone_size: once
v_call: TRBV7-3

cdr3_aa: ASSTGNGRITNEQF
j_call: TRBJ2-1
clone_size: -
v_call: TRBV4-2

cdr3_aa: ASSQEEGAANEQF
j_call: TRBJ2-1
clone_size: few
v_call: TRBV4-3

cdr3_aa: ASSALAGSSYEQY
j_call: TRBJ2-7
clone_size: once
v_call: TRBV27

cdr3_aa: ASTSGIQTQY
j_call: TRBJ2-5
clone_size: -
v_call: TRBV6-6

cdr3_aa: ASSLQGLARDEQF
j_call: TRBJ2-1
clone_size: -
v_call: TRBV25-1

cdr3_aa: ASSPGSTIYEQY
j_call: TRBJ2-7
clone_size: -
v_call: TRBV18

cdr3_aa: ASSLRQAGELF
j_call: TRBJ2-2
clone_size: -
v_call: TRBV11-3

cdr3_aa: ASSRLDRGIDGYT
j_call: TRBJ1-2
clone_size: -
v_call: TRBV2

cdr3_aa: AIRGDRGLGEQF
j_call: TRBJ2-1
clone_size: -
v_call: TRBV10-3

cdr3_aa: ASSQDVASGRAGTDTQY
j_call: TRBJ2-3
clone_size: -
v_call: TRBV3-1/TRBV3-2

cdr3_aa: ASSRTGNSYNEQF
j_call: TRBJ2-1
clone_size: -
v_call: TRBV7-2

cdr3_aa: ATGVRTGQTNVEAF
j_call: TRBJ1-1
clone_size: -
v_call: TRBV10-3

cdr3_aa: SVSDRTGGTDTQY
j_call: TRBJ2-3
clone_size: few
v_call: TRBV29-1

cdr3_aa: ASSQYSGGTEAF
j_call: TRBJ1-1
clone_size: -
v_call: TRBV3-1/TRBV3-2

cdr3_aa: ASSLGQGWTDTQY
j_call: TRBJ2-3
clone_size: -
v_call: TRBV27

cdr3_aa: ASGGGQAEDTQY
j_call: TRBJ2-3
clone_size: -
v_call: TRBV2

cdr3_aa: ASSLRGEGDQPQH
j_call: TRBJ1-5
clone_size: -
v_call: TRBV5-1

cdr3_aa: ASSLTAGHYGYT
j_call: TRBJ1-2
clone_size: -
v_call: TRBV28

cdr3_aa: ASSIQGTDTQY
j_call: TRBJ2-3
clone_size: -
v_call: TRBV19

cdr3_aa: ASSVGRAVSNEQF
j_call: TRBJ2-1
clone_size: few
v_call: TRBV5-4

cdr3_aa: ASSPGGASSEKLF
j_call: TRBJ1-4
clone_size: -
v_call: TRBV9

cdr3_aa: ASSLRGTEAF
j_call: TRBJ1-1
clone_size: -
v_call: TRBV28

cdr3_aa: ATSRDRERL
j_call: TRBJ2-1
clone_size: -
v_call: TRBV15